This TCR beta chain came from a study of cytomegalovirus exposure and HLA in healthy donors. As for the study in general: The roughly 120 million unique TCR beta sequences, from around 200 million T cells, were found by an earlier analysis. Study-wide results and limits: There were some V segments, including TRBV6-2 and TRBV6-3, excluded as indistinguishable. Presence/absence results assume similar sequencing depth per donor, which may not hold.

Every donor was a healthy person donating bone marrow. CDR1 and CDR2 (germline): SGHRS, YFSETQ. CDR3 length: 15 residues. V lost 3 bases and J lost 8; bases outside the gene matches: 4. There are a few counts of this clone. The antigen is unknown. PCR primers comprised 60 Vbeta and 13 Jbeta primers. Assay used: immunoSEQ multiplex PCR; TCRdb lists only in-frame clones, some missing. The sample gives 150,000 or so clones, about three quarters of which show up once; just under 1% is in the top ten. Sequencing was performed on PBMCs. This clonotype was sampled from a woman in her forties or fifties in good health and CMV-seropositive. The J gene is TRBJ1-6, the V gene TRBV5-1; 11 bases fit TRBD1. As DNA, the CDR3 is TGCGCCAGCAGCTCGCCGGGACAGGGGGATTCACCCCTCCACTTT. This encodes CASSSPGQGDSPLHF.